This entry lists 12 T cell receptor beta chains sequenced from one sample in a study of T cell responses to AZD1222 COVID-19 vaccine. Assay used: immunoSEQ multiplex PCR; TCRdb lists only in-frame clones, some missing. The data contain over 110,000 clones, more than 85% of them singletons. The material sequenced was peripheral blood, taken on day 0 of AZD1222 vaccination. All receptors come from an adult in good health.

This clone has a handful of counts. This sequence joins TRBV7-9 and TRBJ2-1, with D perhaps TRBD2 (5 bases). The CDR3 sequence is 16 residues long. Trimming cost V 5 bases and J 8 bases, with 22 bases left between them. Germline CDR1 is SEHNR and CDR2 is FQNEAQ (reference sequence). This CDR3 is CASSPKLVPRADEQFF. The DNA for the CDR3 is TGTGCCAGCAGCCCCAAACTAGTTCCCCGGGCCGATGAGCAGTTCTTC. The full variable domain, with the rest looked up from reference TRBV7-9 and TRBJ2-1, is DTGVSQNPRHKITKRGQNVTFRCDPISEHNRLYWYRQTLGQGPEFLTYFQNEAQLEKSRLLSDRFSAERPKGSFSTLEIQRTEQGDSAMYLCASSPKLVPRADEQFFGPGTRLTVL.

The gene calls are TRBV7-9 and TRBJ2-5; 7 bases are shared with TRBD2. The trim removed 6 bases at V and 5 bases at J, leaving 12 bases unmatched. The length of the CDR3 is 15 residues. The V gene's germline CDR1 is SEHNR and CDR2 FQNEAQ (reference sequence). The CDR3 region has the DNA TGTGCCAGCAGACCATTAGGTCGGCGGGGGGAGACCCAGTACTTC. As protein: CASRPLGRRGETQYF.

The CDR3 reads CASGLRTPGELFF. The CDR3 DNA reads TGTGCCAGCGGCCTCCGGACGCCCGGGGAGCTGTTTTTT. The chain employs TRBV12-3 or TRBV12-4 and TRBJ2-2, with D unresolved. There are 13 residues in the CDR3. The ends were cut back, 8 bases at V and 6 bases at J, with 13 bases in the middle.

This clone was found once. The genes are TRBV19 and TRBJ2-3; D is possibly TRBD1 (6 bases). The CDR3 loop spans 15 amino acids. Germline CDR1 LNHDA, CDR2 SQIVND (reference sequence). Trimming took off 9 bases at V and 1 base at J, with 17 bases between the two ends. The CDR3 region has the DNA TGTGCCAGCGGGGCAGGACAGCTAGGCACAGATACGCAGTATTTT. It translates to CASGAGQLGTDTQYF.

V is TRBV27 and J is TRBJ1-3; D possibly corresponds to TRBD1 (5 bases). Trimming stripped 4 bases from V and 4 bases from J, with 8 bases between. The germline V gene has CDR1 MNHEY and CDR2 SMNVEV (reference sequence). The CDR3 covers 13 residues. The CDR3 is CASSSGTGNTIYF. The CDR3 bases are TGTGCCAGCAGTTCTGGGACGGGAAACACCATATATTTT.

CDR3 sequence (DNA): TGTGCCAGCAGTTACGCGTGGGGGGAAACAAGTATAGGTGAAGCTTTCTTT. Translation gives CASSYAWGETSIGEAFF. This chain connects TRBV6-2 or TRBV6-3 to TRBJ1-1, with D perhaps TRBD1 (5 bases). The germline CDR1 and CDR2 sequences are MNHEY and SVGEGT. Trimming took 2 bases from V and 7 from J, leaving 23 bases between them. The CDR3 is 17 amino acids.

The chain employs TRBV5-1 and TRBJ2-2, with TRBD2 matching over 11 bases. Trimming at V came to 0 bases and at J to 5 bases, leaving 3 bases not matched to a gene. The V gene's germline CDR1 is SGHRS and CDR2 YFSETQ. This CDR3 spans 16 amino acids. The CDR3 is CASSLDLAGGTGELFF. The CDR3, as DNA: TGCGCCAGCAGCTTGGATTTAGCGGGAGGGACCGGGGAGCTGTTTTTT.

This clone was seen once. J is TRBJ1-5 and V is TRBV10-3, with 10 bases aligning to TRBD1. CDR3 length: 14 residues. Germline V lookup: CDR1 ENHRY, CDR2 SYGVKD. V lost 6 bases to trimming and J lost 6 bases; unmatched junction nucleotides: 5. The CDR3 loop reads CAISPDRGPQPQHF. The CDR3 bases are TGTGCCATCAGCCCAGACAGGGGGCCTCAGCCCCAGCATTTT.

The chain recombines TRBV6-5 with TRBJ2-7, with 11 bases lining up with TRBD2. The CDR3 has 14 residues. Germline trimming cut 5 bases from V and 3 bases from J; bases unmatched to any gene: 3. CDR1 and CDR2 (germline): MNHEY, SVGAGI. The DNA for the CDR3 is TGTGCCAGCAGTACTAGCGGGAGCGTCTACGAGCAGTACTTC. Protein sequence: CASSTSGSVYEQYF.

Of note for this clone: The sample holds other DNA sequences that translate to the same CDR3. CDR3 nucleotides: TGCGCCAGCAGCCAAGGGTCAGGCGGCTCCTACGAGCAGTACTTC. As protein: CASSQGSGGSYEQYF. The chain has TRBV4-3 and TRBJ2-7; unclear D gene. The CDR3 is 15 amino acids. Trimming shortened V by 1 base and J by 0 bases, and 10 bases separated the two germline ends. Germline assignment: CDR1 LGHNA and CDR2 YSLEER.

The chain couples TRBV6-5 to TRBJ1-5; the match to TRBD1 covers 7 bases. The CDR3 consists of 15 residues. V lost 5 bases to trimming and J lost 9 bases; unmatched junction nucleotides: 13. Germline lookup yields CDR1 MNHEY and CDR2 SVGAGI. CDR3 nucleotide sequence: TGTGCCAGCAGTCTCTCGCCAGGGGGACTTGGGCCCCAGCATTTT. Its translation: CASSLSPGGLGPQHF.

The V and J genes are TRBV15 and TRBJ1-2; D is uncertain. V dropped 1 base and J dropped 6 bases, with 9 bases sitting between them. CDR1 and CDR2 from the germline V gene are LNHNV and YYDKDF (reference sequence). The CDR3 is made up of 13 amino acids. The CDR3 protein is CATSRVGLNGYTF. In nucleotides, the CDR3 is TGTGCCACCAGCAGAGTTGGTCTGAATGGCTACACCTTC.